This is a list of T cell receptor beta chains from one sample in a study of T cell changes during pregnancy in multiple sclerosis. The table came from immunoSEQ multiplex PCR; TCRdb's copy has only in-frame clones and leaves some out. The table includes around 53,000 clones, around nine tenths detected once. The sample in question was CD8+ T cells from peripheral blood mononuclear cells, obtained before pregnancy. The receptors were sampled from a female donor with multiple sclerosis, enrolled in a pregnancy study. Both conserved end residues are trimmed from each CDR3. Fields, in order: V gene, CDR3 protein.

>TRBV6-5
ASSYAGTGYGYT
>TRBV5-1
ASSLGSGTGVFYEQY
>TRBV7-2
ASSFSTTGGTEAF
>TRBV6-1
ASTQGTGRGEQY
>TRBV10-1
ASDGLGSPEQY
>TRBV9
ASSPTPLSSTDTQY
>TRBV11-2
ASSFGSSGYEQY
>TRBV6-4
ASSPSGGATDTQY
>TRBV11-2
ASSFPGTPEIYEQY
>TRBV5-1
ASRNPRDRVDEQY
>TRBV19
ASSIGDSYEQY
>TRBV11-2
ASSLGYRGTNYGYT
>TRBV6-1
ASSPSGPQH
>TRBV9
ASSVSGFNEKLF
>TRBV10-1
ASSEKGQHCDSSYEQY
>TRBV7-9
ASSSTGGSQPQH
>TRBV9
ASSPTDSHQPQH
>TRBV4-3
ASSRAPGGGTEAF
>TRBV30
AWTLAGATDTQY
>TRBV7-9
ASSPGQGGTEAF
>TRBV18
ASSSDWTGDGYT
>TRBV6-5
ASSYSDGGHYGYT
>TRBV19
ASRPRGQETQY
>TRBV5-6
ASSLGRATEAF
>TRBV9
ASSTGGINQPQH
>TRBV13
ASSQAGGQETQY
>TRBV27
ASSFTGTGELF
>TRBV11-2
ASSPPGLAYEQF
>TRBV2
ASSGIGGGDNEQF
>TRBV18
ASSPSVETSGGPGLYYEQY
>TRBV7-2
ASSNLLTEGGELF
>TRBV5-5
ASSLGLAGGYEQY
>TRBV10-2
ASSMTGAVYEQY
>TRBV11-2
ASSLGGPNYGYT
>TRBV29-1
SVQTLNTDTQY
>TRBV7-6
ASSLEVADRGDVTGGYT
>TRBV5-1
ASSATSGAYQRQETQY
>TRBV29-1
SVPGLAGEGTQY
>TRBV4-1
ASSHMGRGTEAF
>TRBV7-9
ASSLLGTFEQY
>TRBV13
ASSPQIAKNIQY
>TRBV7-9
ASSLGGDSYEQY
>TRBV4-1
ASSQDIAVSSYNSPLH
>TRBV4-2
ASSRSHRGGYGYT
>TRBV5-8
ASRLTGDTEAF
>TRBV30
AWSVWSSGNTIY
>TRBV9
ASSVTAGRATDTQY
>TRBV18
ASSPRTDYEQY
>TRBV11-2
ASSLEVEPYNSPLH
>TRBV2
ASRESPPNMNTEAF
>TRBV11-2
ASSLVGGSGNTIY
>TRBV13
ASSLVGSNYNEQF
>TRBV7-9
ATTPGHSYEQY